This TCR beta chain derives from a study of blood T cell repertoires in COVID-19. Background on the study: T cells, B-cell-depleted T cells, or PBMCs provided the cDNA or gDNA that served as material.

Here immunoSEQ multiplex PCR was the method, and the copy in TCRdb shows in-frame clones only, minus some. The top ten hold 5.2% of the sample, which has approximately 100,000 clones, roughly 89% seen once. Between the trimmed V and J ends, which lost 4 bases and 6 bases, there was a span of 8 bases. The CDR3 has 12 residues. Germline assignment: CDR1 SGHNT and CDR2 YYREEE (reference sequence). J is TRBJ2-1 and V is TRBV5-4; TRBD2 might be the D (6 bases). The sequence derives from a woman older than 75 with active COVID-19. Sequencing was done on a sample of peripheral blood. For the CDR3, the DNA is TGTGCCAGCAGCCGACTAGTCAATGAGCAGTTCTTC. Translated: CASSRLVNEQFF. The full variable domain, in which reference TRBV5-4 and TRBJ2-1 provide the parts outside the CDR3, is ETGVTQSPTHLIKTRGQQVTLRCSSQSGHNTVSWYQQALGQGPQFIFQYYREEENGRGNFPPRFSGLQFPNYSSELNVNALELDDSALYLCASSRLVNEQFFGPGTRLTVL.